The T cell receptor beta chain under discussion was sequenced for a study of blood T cells in healthy people across ages. V was shortened by 4 bases and J by 1 base, with 11 bases between the two germline ends. CDR1 is SEHNR and CDR2 is FQNEAQ in the germline V gene (reference sequence). The CDR3 consists of 15 residues. This clonotype was seen a handful of times. Combining a sample-barcoded 5' primer with a J-beta primer mix, a second PCR ran for roughly 6 to 11 cycles. Carrying 12 random nucleotides, a template-switch adaptor labeled each individual cDNA molecule. In TCRdb, the 5' RACE reads were re-called with MiXCR into one record per CDR3 protein. Of around 1,900,000 distinct CDR3 sequences in the sample, 30% to 40% were seen once.

The origin of this receptor is a human donor in good health. The genes are TRBV7-9 and TRBJ2-4; weak D call: TRBD2 (5 bases). The sequencing sample was made of blood. The CDR3: CASSSYRRAKNIQYF. The CDR3 DNA follows: TGTGCCAGCAGCTCGTATAGGAGGGCCAAAAACATTCAGTACTTC.